The 13 T cell receptor beta chains listed next were all sequenced from one sample in a study of T cells in Graves' hyperthyroidism and ophthalmopathy. Researchers amplified the TCR beta CDR3 regions from RNA transcripts. Using the HTBI primer set, a first-round RT-PCR was run on the TCR CDR3. TCRdb passed the multiplex PCR reads through MiXCR, listing each CDR3 protein once. In the table there are approximately 260,000 distinct CDR3 sequences, roughly 15% of which are singletons. Sequenced material: blood. All receptors derive from a woman in her 50s with Graves' hyperthyroidism that later progressed to Graves' ophthalmopathy.

This clonotype has ten or more counts. V and J are TRBV12-3 or TRBV12-4 and TRBJ2-1, with 10 bases that match TRBD2. The CDR3 consists of 14 residues. The V gene end was trimmed by 6 bases and the J gene end by 8 bases; junction bases not matched to a gene: 7. The chain's CDR3 is CASRLAGEWYEQFF. CDR3 sequence (DNA): TGTGCCAGCAGGCTAGCGGGAGAATGGTATGAGCAGTTCTTC.

This sequence joins TRBV18 and TRBJ2-3, with 8 bases aligning to TRBD2. Germline CDR1 KGHSH, CDR2 LQKENI. The CDR3 length is 15 residues. Trimming removed 2 bases from V and 2 bases from J; junction bases left unmatched: 3. CDR3 loop: CASSPTSGFTDTQYF. For the CDR3, the DNA is TGTGCCAGCTCACCAACTAGCGGCTTCACAGATACGCAGTATTTT.

Here the CDR3 reads CASSLGGGGHSEQFF. The CDR3 DNA sequence: TGCGCCAGCAGCTTGGGAGGTGGAGGGCACAGTGAGCAGTTCTTC. J is TRBJ2-1 and V is TRBV5-1; a possible D gene is TRBD2 (6 bases). Germline V gene sequence: CDR1 SGHRS, CDR2 YFSETQ. Trimming shortened V by 0 bases and J by 9 bases, and 16 bases separated the two germline ends. This CDR3 comprises 15 residues.

The sample holds a few counts of this clonotype. V gene TRBV5-1 combines with J gene TRBJ2-7, with TRBD2 matching over 12 bases. CDR1 SGHRS and CDR2 YFSETQ come from the germline V gene. After removal of 7 bases from V and 2 bases from J, the junction contained 1 base not matched to a gene. This CDR3 comprises 13 residues. This CDR3 reads CASRLAGAYEQYF. The CDR3 DNA is TGCGCCAGCCGACTAGCGGGAGCCTACGAGCAGTACTTC.

This clonotype showed up many times. The V and J genes are TRBV11-2 and TRBJ1-2; D remains ambiguous. The germline V and J ends were trimmed by 4 bases and 7 bases, with 31 bases remaining between them. The CDR3 runs 19 residues. From germline, CDR1 is SGHAT and CDR2 FQNNGV. In nucleotides, the CDR3 is TGTGCCAGCAGCTCCACATATACCAGGCCCGGAAGCCGCAGTCTTGGCTACACCTTC. Its protein product is CASSSTYTRPGSRSLGYTF.

This clonotype was seen ten or more times. V is TRBV7-8 and J is TRBJ1-2; D possibly corresponds to TRBD1 (5 bases). V was shortened by 5 bases and J by 4 bases, with 20 bases between the two germline ends. Germline lookup yields CDR1 SGHVS and CDR2 FQNEAQ. CDR3 length equals 16 residues. CDR3 in amino acids: CASSRPRGGGGYGYTF. In DNA, the CDR3 is TGTGCCAGCAGCAGACCCCGTGGGGGGGGTGGCTATGGCTACACCTTC. Looking up the rest from reference TRBV7-8 and TRBJ1-2 gives the full variable domain: GAGVSQSPRYKVAKRGQDVALRCDPISGHVSLFWYQQALGQGPEFLTYFQNEAQLDKSGLPSDRFFAERPEGSVSTLKIQRTQQEDSAVYLCASSRPRGGGGYGYTFGSGTRLTVV.

As to this clonotype: A read error may explain this, as a much larger clone is one base away. This chain joins TRBV19 and TRBJ1-2, with 9 bases matching TRBD1. Germline values: CDR1 LNHDA, CDR2 SQIVND (reference sequence). This CDR3 spans 14 amino acids. CDR3 DNA: TGTACCAGTACTTCGACAGGGGGAAACTATGGCTACACCTTC. Residues: CTSTSTGGNYGYTF. The variable domain in full, completed from reference TRBV19 and TRBJ1-2, reads DGGITQSPKYLFRKEGQNVTLSCEQNLNHDAMYWYRQDPGQGLRLIYYSQIVNDFQKGDIAEGYSVSREKKESFPLTVTSAQKNPTAFYLCTSTSTGGNYGYTFGSGTRLTVV.

The rearrangement uses TRBV7-8 and TRBJ2-3; 8 bases line up with TRBD2. J gave up 0 bases and V 4 bases, and 6 bases lay outside the gene matches. Per germline, CDR1 SGHVS and CDR2 FQNEAQ. The CDR3 contains 16 residues. The CDR3 region is CASSSFTSGSTDTQYF. The CDR3 DNA follows: TGTGCCAGCAGCTCATTCACTAGCGGAAGCACAGATACGCAGTATTTT.

CDR3 in amino acids: CASNPGLAGGGEQFF. In nucleotides, the CDR3 is TGTGCCAGCAACCCGGGACTAGCGGGAGGTGGAGAGCAGTTCTTC. The V call is TRBV6-5, the J call TRBJ2-1; 15 bases match TRBD2. This CDR3 is built from 15 residues. Germline trimming cut 7 bases from V and 10 bases from J; bases unmatched to any gene: 8. Germline loops: CDR1 MNHEY, CDR2 SVGAGI.

About this clonotype: This may stem from a read error, because a much larger clone lies one nucleotide away. The chain combines TRBV20-1 with TRBJ2-5, with unresolved D. V was cut by 6 bases and J by 4 bases, with 12 bases left in between. Germline lookup yields CDR1 DFQATT and CDR2 SNEGSKA (reference sequence). The CDR3 extends over 12 amino acids. For the CDR3, the DNA is TGCAGTGCACGAGACCGACTAGAGACCCAGTACTTC. Translated: CSARDRLETQYF.

This clonotype appeared many times. The chain recombines TRBV3-1 with TRBJ2-7; tentatively, D is TRBD1 (6 bases). V was clipped by 0 bases and J by 2 bases, with 11 bases between them. CDR3 length: 15 residues. Per germline, CDR1 LGHDT and CDR2 YNNKEL (reference sequence). CDR3: CASSQDPGQTYEQYF. In DNA form, the CDR3 reads TGTGCCAGCAGCCAAGATCCCGGACAGACCTACGAGCAGTACTTC.

This clonotype was observed at least ten times. The chain combines TRBV12-3 or TRBV12-4 with TRBJ1-3; D is perhaps TRBD1 (6 bases). V lost 7 bases to trimming and J lost 3 bases, with 13 bases between them. This CDR3 region has 14 residues. CDR3 loop: CASILGALGNTIYF. In DNA form, the CDR3 reads TGTGCCAGCATCCTGGGGGCGCTTGGAAACACCATATATTTT.

This clonotype was found many times. The chain couples TRBV28 to TRBJ2-7; a possible D gene is TRBD1 (5 bases). CDR1 and CDR2 (germline): MDHEN, SYDVKM. Trimming stripped 3 bases from V and 2 bases from J, with 8 bases between. This CDR3 region has 13 residues. The CDR3 sequence: CASSFTGTYEQYF. The CDR3, as DNA: TGTGCCAGCAGTTTCACAGGCACCTACGAGCAGTACTTC.